These 17 T cell receptor beta chains were all obtained from the same sample, sequenced in a study of CD8+CD57+ T cells in acquired aplastic anemia. Genomic DNA served as template for TCR beta VDJ and CDR3 profiling. Via MiXCR, TCRdb re-called the reads, giving one row per CDR3 protein. This sample yields 450,000 to 550,000 distinct CDR3 sequences, of which over 25% are seen a single time; approximately 0.82% belongs to the top ten. Previously, flow cytometry had revealed CD8+CD57+ cell expansion in the patients chosen for sequencing. The sample taken for sequencing was sorted CD4+, CD8+, or CD8+CD57+ T cells (not recorded which) from PBMCs. The receptor set was obtained from a human donor with aplastic anemia.

This clonotype has ten or more counts. CDR3 coding DNA: TGCGCCAGCAGCTCAGGACGAGGGTCCTACGAGCAGTACTTC. Protein product: CASSSGRGSYEQYF. V is TRBV5-1 and J is TRBJ2-7; D is perhaps TRBD2 (5 bases). V shed 3 bases and J shed 1 base, with 11 bases lying between them. Germline lookup yields CDR1 SGHRS and CDR2 YFSETQ. The CDR3 runs 14 residues. The variable domain in full, completed from reference TRBV5-1 and TRBJ2-7, reads KAGVTQTPRYLIKTRGQQVTLSCSPISGHRSVSWYQQTPGQGLQFLFEYFSETQRNKGNFPGRFSGRQFSNSRSEMNVSTLELGDSALYLCASSSGRGSYEQYFGPGTRLTVT.

The gene calls are TRBV12-3 or TRBV12-4 and TRBJ2-1, with D possibly TRBD2 on 6 matching bases. CDR3 size: 14 residues. V lost 3 bases to trimming and J lost 7 bases, with 13 bases between them. CDR3 region: CASSFRAGRNEQFF. CDR3 nucleotides: TGTGCCAGCAGTTTTCGGGCAGGGAGGAATGAGCAGTTCTTC.

This chain joins TRBV6-1 and TRBJ1-1; 7 bases align to TRBD1. J was trimmed by 5 bases and V by 8 bases; bases with no gene match: 17. The CDR3 runs to 16 residues. Germline CDR1 and CDR2: MNHNS and SASEGT. The CDR3 reads CASLPHVIGGLTEAFF. CDR3 in DNA: TGTGCCAGCCTCCCTCATGTGATAGGGGGCTTGACTGAAGCTTTCTTT.

The chain uses TRBV6-1 and TRBJ1-2; D unresolved. CDR1 MNHNS and CDR2 SASEGT come from the germline V gene. The CDR3 totals 15 residues. Deletions cut 5 bases from V and 0 bases from J, with 13 bases between. DNA for the CDR3: TGTGCCAGCAGTCCAAGGAACACAGCTAACTATGGCTACACCTTC. This sequence encodes CASSPRNTANYGYTF.

This clonotype was seen ten or more times. This chain uses TRBV6-1 with TRBJ2-7; TRBD1 agrees at 7 bases. V trimming: 0 bases; J trimming: 9 bases; junction bases outside the gene matches: 11. The CDR3 runs to 15 residues. Germline CDR1 and CDR2: MNHNS and SASEGT. In nucleotides, the CDR3 is TGTGCCAGCAGTGAAGCGGCAGGACAGGCCTTTCGGCAGTACTTC. Its translation is CASSEAAGQAFRQYF.

This clonotype showed up just a few times. This sequence joins TRBV20-1 and TRBJ1-5, with D uncertain. Per germline, CDR1 DFQATT and CDR2 SNEGSKA (reference sequence). This CDR3 contains 13 residues. V gave up 2 bases and J gave up 3 bases, with 8 bases separating them. Written as DNA, the CDR3 is TGCAGTGCTAGATTACAGCTCAATCAGCCCCAGCATTTT. It encodes CSARLQLNQPQHF.

The chain links TRBV2 to TRBJ2-7, with D possibly TRBD2 on 7 matching bases. With 3 bases removed from V and 6 bases from J, the gap between germline ends came to 12 bases. Germline V gives CDR1 SNHLY, CDR2 FYNNEI. The CDR3 is 13 residues long. CDR3 in amino acids: CASSEAGEGEQYF. The DNA of the CDR3 is TGTGCCAGCAGTGAGGCAGGGGAGGGCGAGCAGTACTTC.

This clonotype came up many times. The chain links TRBV2 to TRBJ1-5; 9 bases map to TRBD1. Germline V lookup: CDR1 SNHLY, CDR2 FYNNEI. V shed 6 bases and J 5 bases; nucleotides not matched to a gene: 5. This CDR3 has 14 amino acids. In nucleotides, the CDR3 is TGTGCCAGCAGGGGACAGGGAGTTTATCAGCCCCAGCATTTT. This encodes CASRGQGVYQPQHF.

This clonotype was counted between two and nine times. This sequence joins TRBV20-1 and TRBJ1-4, with a tentative D call TRBD1 (5 bases). V lost 3 bases and J 8 bases, leaving 13 bases between the germline ends. CDR1 and CDR2 from the germline V gene are DFQATT and SNEGSKA (reference sequence). This CDR3 is built from 13 residues. This CDR3 reads CSARGDAPEKLFF. CDR3 DNA sequence: TGCAGTGCTAGGGGGGACGCGCCGGAAAAACTGTTTTTT.

The chain carries TRBV9 and TRBJ2-1, with D perhaps assigned TRBD1 or TRBD2 (7 bases each). The CDR3 sequence is 16 residues long. V was trimmed by 0 bases and J by 6 bases, leaving 16 bases between them. CDR1 and CDR2 (germline): SGDLS, YYNGEE. The DNA of the CDR3 is TGTGCCAGCAGCGTAGACCCGACAGGGACTATCAATGAGCAGTTCTTC. Translating gives CASSVDPTGTINEQFF.

The chain uses TRBV9 and TRBJ2-5; no definite D call. The ends were cut back, 5 bases at V and 1 base at J, with 15 bases in the middle. This CDR3 region has 15 residues. Germline assignment: CDR1 SGDLS and CDR2 YYNGEE. The CDR3 DNA reads as TGTGCCAGCAGTGCCATGGGCAGAGTCCAAGAGACCCAGTACTTC. Translated: CASSAMGRVQETQYF.

This clonotype was seen ten or more times. The chain combines TRBV20-1 with TRBJ2-7, with D possibly matching TRBD2 (6 bases). CDR1 is DFQATT, CDR2 SNEGSKA, per germline (reference sequence). The CDR3 spans 14 residues. Trimming removed 1 base from V and 5 bases from J, with 15 bases in between. The CDR3 here is CSARVPGRFHEQYF. The DNA of the CDR3 is TGCAGTGCTAGAGTTCCGGGGAGGTTCCACGAGCAGTACTTC.

The rearrangement uses TRBV2 and TRBJ2-7; D is ambiguous. CDR3 size: 14 residues. Germline CDR1 and CDR2: SNHLY and FYNNEI. V was shortened by 3 bases and J by 5 bases, with 14 bases between the two germline ends. The CDR3 here is CASSDEAQGNEQYF. For the CDR3, the DNA is TGTGCCAGCAGTGATGAGGCCCAAGGTAACGAGCAGTACTTC. The whole variable domain, remainder taken from reference TRBV2 and TRBJ2-7, is EPEVTQTPSHQVTQMGQEVILRCVPISNHLYFYWYRQILGQKVEFLVSFYNNEISEKSEIFDDQFSVERPDGSNFTLKIRSTKLEDSAMYFCASSDEAQGNEQYFGPGTRLTVT.

This chain links TRBV3-1 with TRBJ2-5, with no clear D. Germline V gives CDR1 LGHDT, CDR2 YNNKEL (reference sequence). The CDR3 covers 15 residues. The V end lost 0 bases, the J end lost 1 base, and 9 bases lay between the germline ends. The CDR3 DNA is TGTGCCAGCAGCCAAGATAAGCGACTCCAAGAGACCCAGTACTTC. Residues: CASSQDKRLQETQYF.

The chain recombines TRBV30 with TRBJ1-1; D may be TRBD1 (5 bases). V was pared by 5 bases and J by 2 bases, with 9 bases between. CDR3 size: 12 residues. CDR1 is GTSNPN, CDR2 SVGIG, per germline (reference sequence). The CDR3 bases are TGTGCCTGGGGACACGTAAACACTGAAGCTTTCTTT. It translates to CAWGHVNTEAFF. Full variable domain (remainder filled in from reference TRBV30 and TRBJ1-1): SQTIHQWPATLVQPVGSPLSLECTVEGTSNPNLYWYRQAAGRGLQLLFYSVGIGQISSEVPQNLSASRPQDRQFILSSKKLLLSDSGFYLCAWGHVNTEAFFGQGTRLTVV.

The V and J genes are TRBV2 and TRBJ2-7; D tentatively reads TRBD1 or TRBD2 (5 bases each). The last part of the DNA fits TRBJ2-5 better; the J call may be wrong. The CDR3 spans 15 residues. The germline V gene encodes CDR1 SNHLY and CDR2 FYNNEI. The CDR3 spells CASSPRDGYQETQYF. In nucleotides, the CDR3 is TGTGCCAGCAGCCCAAGGGACGGATATCAAGAGACCCAGTACTTC.

The chain recombines TRBV5-1 with TRBJ2-3, with 11 bases identical to TRBD1. The CDR3 consists of 15 residues. Per germline, CDR1 SGHRS and CDR2 YFSETQ. With 4 bases clipped from V and 4 bases from J, the junction kept 5 bases outside the gene matches. As DNA, the CDR3 is TGCGCCAGCAGCGTCACGGGACAGGGGGCAGATACGCAGTATTTT. It is translated as CASSVTGQGADTQYF.